These 19 T cell receptor beta chains came from one sample sequenced in a study of blood T cell repertoires in COVID-19. TCRdb keeps only in-frame clones here, not all; method: immunoSEQ multiplex PCR. The sample lists fewer than 40,000 clones; 70% to 90% were seen once. The specimen sequenced was peripheral blood. Source of these receptors: a man aged 65-85 years with active COVID-19.

J is TRBJ2-1 and V is TRBV11-3, with a possible D match to TRBD1 (7 bases). The CDR3 has 15 residues. The germline gives CDR1 SGHNT, CDR2 YENEEA. Trimming took off 8 bases at V and 3 bases at J, with 17 bases between the two ends. CDR3 coding DNA: TGTGCCAGCTCCGAGGAGGGACAGATCTACAATGAGCAGTTCTTC. It specifies CASSEEGQIYNEQFF.

The V and J genes are TRBV18 and TRBJ1-1; D unresolved. V was cut by 2 bases and J by 2 bases, with 12 bases left in between. The CDR3 sequence is 15 residues long. CDR1 is KGHSH and CDR2 is LQKENI in the germline V gene. The CDR3 region is CASSPRTLSNTEAFF. The CDR3, as DNA: TGTGCCAGCTCACCAAGAACCTTGAGTAACACTGAAGCTTTCTTT. Combining the CDR3 with reference TRBV18 and TRBJ1-1 gives the whole variable domain NAGVMQNPRHLVRRRGQEARLRCSPMKGHSHVYWYRQLPEEGLKFMVYLQKENIIDESGMPKERFSAEFPKEGPSILRIQQVVRGDSAAYFCASSPRTLSNTEAFFGQGTRLTVV.

This clone showed up just once. This sequence joins TRBV21-1 and TRBJ1-2; TRBD1 was called by the table and not checked on the DNA. TRBV21-1 is reported as a pseudogene. This CDR3 has 10 residues. CDR3 DNA: TGTACGGGGACAGGGATCGGCTACACCTTC. Protein: CTGTGIGYTF.

CDR3 sequence (DNA): TGTGCCTGGAGCTTACAGGTCGGGTCTGGCTACACCTTC. It translates to CAWSLQVGSGYTF. The chain links TRBV30 to TRBJ1-2, with D perhaps TRBD1 (5 bases). The length of the CDR3 is 13 residues. Trimming removed 3 bases at V and 7 bases at J, with 15 bases between. Looked up from germline, CDR1 is GTSNPN and CDR2 is SVGIG (reference sequence). The entire variable domain, with the rest obtained from reference TRBV30 and TRBJ1-2, is as follows: SQTIHQWPATLVQPVGSPLSLECTVEGTSNPNLYWYRQAAGRGLQLLFYSVGIGQISSEVPQNLSASRPQDRQFILSSKKLLLSDSGFYLCAWSLQVGSGYTFGSGTRLTVV.

The chain recombines TRBV19 with TRBJ1-1; 7 bases align to TRBD1. This CDR3 is built from 13 residues. Germline V gives CDR1 LNHDA, CDR2 SQIVND (reference sequence). V trimming: 6 bases; J trimming: 5 bases; junction bases outside the gene matches: 6. This chain's CDR3 is CASSRRGQTEAFF. The CDR3 DNA sequence: TGTGCCAGTAGCAGAAGGGGGCAGACTGAAGCTTTCTTT.

The chain couples TRBV4-1 to TRBJ2-1; 9 positions agree with TRBD2. The V segment lost 1 base and the J segment 9 bases; nucleotides outside the gene matches: 16. Germline assignment: CDR1 MGHRA and CDR2 YSYEKL. This CDR3 has 18 residues. The CDR3 nucleotides read TGCGCCAGCAGCCAAGTATTGGGACTAGCCAATGTGTGGGGTGAGCAGTTCTTC. Protein: CASSQVLGLANVWGEQFF.

The chain combines TRBV6-6 with TRBJ1-1; no firm D call. Germline lookup yields CDR1 MNHNY and CDR2 SVGAGI (reference sequence). The CDR3 runs 12 residues. V lost 4 bases and J lost 6, with 9 bases in between. The CDR3: CASSSGVSEAFF. The CDR3 bases are TGTGCCAGCAGTTCGGGAGTTTCTGAAGCTTTCTTT.

The V call is TRBV7-3, the J call TRBJ1-1; D is unresolved. The germline CDR1 and CDR2 sequences are SGHTA and FQGTGA. V shed 2 bases and J shed 5 bases, with 15 bases lying between them. CDR3 length: 15 amino acids. The CDR3 coding sequence is TGTGCCAGCAGCTTACAAACGATACAGACAACTGAAGCTTTCTTT. This translates into CASSLQTIQTTEAFF. The full variable domain, rest sourced from reference TRBV7-3 and TRBJ1-1, is GAGVSQTPSNKVTEKGKYVELRCDPISGHTALYWYRQSLGQGPEFLIYFQGTGAADDSGLPNDRFFAVRPEGSVSTLKIQRTERGDSAVYLCASSLQTIQTTEAFFGQGTRLTVV.

The V gene is TRBV25-1, the J gene TRBJ2-7; D may be TRBD1 (6 bases). The V gene's germline CDR1 is MGHDK and CDR2 SYGVNS. The CDR3 has 13 residues. Trimming shortened V by 6 bases and J by 1 base, and 10 bases separated the two germline ends. The CDR3 sequence: CASRQGLSYEQYF. The CDR3 DNA is TGTGCCAGCAGACAGGGCTTATCCTACGAGCAGTACTTC.

The table lists this clone with a count of one. The rearrangement uses TRBV23-1 and TRBJ2-7; no reliable D call. Being an ORF, TRBV23-1 has a function that is uncertain. V lost 4 bases and J lost 0, with 16 bases in between. CDR3 length equals 16 residues. CDR3 protein: CASSRPLAGTSYEQYF. As DNA, the CDR3 is TGCGCCAGCAGTCGACCCCTGGCAGGAACCTCCTACGAGCAGTACTTC.

This clone was counted once. This chain links TRBV2 with TRBJ1-5; D is possibly TRBD1 (5 bases). This CDR3 is built from 13 residues. CDR1 and CDR2 (germline): SNHLY, FYNNEI. Trimming left V 4 bases short and J 6 bases short, with 10 bases between. The CDR3 loop is CASSGRQSQPQHF. The CDR3 coding sequence is TGTGCCAGCAGTGGGCGACAGAGTCAGCCCCAGCATTTT.

The chain links TRBV19 to TRBJ1-4; TRBD1 matches at 9 bases. The CDR3 covers 15 residues. V was clipped by 5 bases and J by 5 bases; unmatched bases: 6. The germline CDR1 and CDR2 sequences are LNHDA and SQIVND (reference sequence). The CDR3 sequence is CASSDGTGRNEKLFF. The CDR3 DNA sequence: TGTGCCAGTAGTGACGGGACAGGGCGGAATGAAAAACTGTTTTTT.

This chain joins TRBV6-6 and TRBJ2-7; TRBD2 agrees at 12 bases. Germline values: CDR1 MNHNY, CDR2 SVGAGI (reference sequence). The V segment lost 6 bases and the J segment 2 bases; nucleotides outside the gene matches: 5. This CDR3 region has 15 residues. The CDR3 DNA reads TGTGCCAGCAGGCCCCCTAGCGGGGGGGCCTACGAGCAGTACTTC. Its translation is CASRPPSGGAYEQYF.

The V gene is TRBV30, the J gene TRBJ1-5, with D uncertain. Germline V gene sequence: CDR1 GTSNPN, CDR2 SVGIG (reference sequence). CDR3 length: 17 amino acids. Trimming removed 1 base at V and 0 bases at J, with 16 bases between. This CDR3 is CAWSEKGRGNSNQPQHF. CDR3 DNA: TGTGCCTGGAGTGAAAAGGGTCGAGGGAATAGCAATCAGCCCCAGCATTTT. The full variable domain, completed using reference TRBV30 and TRBJ1-5, is SQTIHQWPATLVQPVGSPLSLECTVEGTSNPNLYWYRQAAGRGLQLLFYSVGIGQISSEVPQNLSASRPQDRQFILSSKKLLLSDSGFYLCAWSEKGRGNSNQPQHFGDGTRLSIL.

The chain uses TRBV11-2 and TRBJ2-2; 8 nucleotides match TRBD1. The J segment lost 3 bases and the V segment lost 5 bases, leaving 11 bases of the junction unmatched. The CDR3 loop spans 17 amino acids. The germline CDR1 and CDR2 sequences are SGHAT and FQNNGV. Here the CDR3 DNA reads TGTGCCAGCAGCCAAAGGCGGACAGGGCTAGACACCGGGGAGCTGTTTTTT. It encodes CASSQRRTGLDTGELFF.

The V gene is TRBV7-9, the J gene TRBJ2-5, with D possibly matching TRBD1 (7 bases). Germline V CDR1 and CDR2: SEHNR, FQNEAQ (reference sequence). The germline V and J ends were trimmed by 8 bases and 4 bases, with 23 bases remaining between them. This CDR3 is 16 amino acids long. The CDR3 DNA sequence: TGTGCCAGCTCCCAGGGGGTTACCGGGGGCGGAGAGACCCAGTACTTC. Protein: CASSQGVTGGGETQYF.

This rearrangement joins TRBV23-1 to TRBJ1-4, with 9 positions matching TRBD1. TRBV23-1 is treated as an ORF (open reading frame) with a function not yet certain. V lost 2 bases and J lost 0; bases outside the gene matches: 13. The CDR3 is made up of 20 amino acids. Written as DNA, the CDR3 is TGCGCCAGCAGTCAAAGACACAGGGGGCCATACCCTGCAACTAATGAAAAACTGTTTTTT. This gives the protein CASSQRHRGPYPATNEKLFF.

The rearrangement joins TRBV18 to TRBJ1-2; a possible D gene is TRBD1 (5 bases). This CDR3 is built from 14 residues. Germline CDR1 is KGHSH and CDR2 is LQKENI. V dropped 1 base and J dropped 2 bases, with 8 bases sitting between them. CDR3 region: CASSPQGQNYGYTF. The CDR3 DNA reads TGTGCCAGCTCACCACAGGGGCAGAACTATGGCTACACCTTC.

The genes are TRBV2 and TRBJ2-7; 8 bases fit TRBD1. V dropped 6 bases and J dropped 4; count of bases not matched to a gene: 2. Germline V gene sequence: CDR1 SNHLY, CDR2 FYNNEI. The CDR3 runs 12 residues. The CDR3 coding sequence is TGTGCCAGCAGACAGGGGGGATACGAGCAGTACTTC. This sequence encodes CASRQGGYEQYF.